The source of this TCR beta chain is a study of early T cells in non-severe SARS-CoV-2 infection. Per the germline V gene, CDR1 is SGHTA and CDR2 is FQGNSA. Trimming left V 4 bases short and J 7 bases short, with 17 bases between. The CDR3 runs to 15 residues. Unique molecular identifiers were added to individual cDNA molecules. TCRdb re-derived calls from the 5' RACE reads in MiXCR, one entry per CDR3 protein. This table holds over 55,000 distinct CDR3 sequences, over 7.5% found once. This clonotype was seen ten or more times. The clonotype originates from an adult who was a healthcare worker with PCR-confirmed SARS-CoV-2 infection or an uninfected control (not recorded which). The chain recombines TRBV7-2 with TRBJ2-1, with D perhaps matching TRBD1 or TRBD2 (5 bases each). Sequencing was carried out using whole blood. CDR3 in amino acids: CASSWFMGEMNEQFF. The CDR3, as DNA: TGTGCCAGCAGCTGGTTCATGGGGGAAATGAATGAGCAGTTCTTC.